This T cell receptor beta chain was retrieved from a study of sequential checkpoint blockade in melanoma. Study context: Randomization was 1:1 between first-line nivolumab→ipilimumab and ipilimumab→nivolumab. After both sequences, patients received maintenance nivolumab.

Treatment here: randomized to nivolumab then ipilimumab (arm A) or the reverse (arm B). From thawed PBMCs, live CD3+CD8+ cells negative for CD19 and CD56 were sorted. Assay: immunoSEQ multiplex PCR; the TCRdb copy retains only in-frame clones and omits some. The table has more than 25,000 clones, about 89% seen once. Germline values: CDR1 SEHNR, CDR2 FQNEAQ (reference sequence). The CDR3 spans 14 residues. Trimming pared 3 bases from V and 0 bases from J, leaving 6 bases between. The starting material was CD8+ T cells sorted from blood (inferred from file names), obtained from a patient given nivolumab and ipilimumab in sequence. V and J are TRBV7-9 and TRBJ2-1; D uncertain. The source is a human donor with melanoma. The DNA of the CDR3 is TGTGCCAGCAGCTTCAAGAGCTCCTACAATGAGCAGTTCTTC. This encodes CASSFKSSYNEQFF.